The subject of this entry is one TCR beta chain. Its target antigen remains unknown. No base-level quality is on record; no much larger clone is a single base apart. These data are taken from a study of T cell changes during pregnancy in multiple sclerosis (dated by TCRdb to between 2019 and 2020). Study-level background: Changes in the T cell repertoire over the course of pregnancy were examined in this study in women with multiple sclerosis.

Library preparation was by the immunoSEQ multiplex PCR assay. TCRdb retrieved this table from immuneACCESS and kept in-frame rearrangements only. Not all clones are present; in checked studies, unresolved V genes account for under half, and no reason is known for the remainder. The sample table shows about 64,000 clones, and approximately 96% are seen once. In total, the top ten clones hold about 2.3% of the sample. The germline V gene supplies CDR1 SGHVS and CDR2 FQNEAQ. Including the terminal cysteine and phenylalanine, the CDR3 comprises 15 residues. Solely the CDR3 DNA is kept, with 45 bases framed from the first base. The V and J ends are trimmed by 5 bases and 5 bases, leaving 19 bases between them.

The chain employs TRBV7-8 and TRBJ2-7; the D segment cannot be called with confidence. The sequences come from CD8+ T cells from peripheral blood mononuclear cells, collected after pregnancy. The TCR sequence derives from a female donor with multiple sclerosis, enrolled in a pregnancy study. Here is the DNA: TGTGCCAGCAGCCCAACCGGTTCGTCGAGCGACGAGCAGTACTTC. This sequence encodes CASSPTGSSSDEQYF.